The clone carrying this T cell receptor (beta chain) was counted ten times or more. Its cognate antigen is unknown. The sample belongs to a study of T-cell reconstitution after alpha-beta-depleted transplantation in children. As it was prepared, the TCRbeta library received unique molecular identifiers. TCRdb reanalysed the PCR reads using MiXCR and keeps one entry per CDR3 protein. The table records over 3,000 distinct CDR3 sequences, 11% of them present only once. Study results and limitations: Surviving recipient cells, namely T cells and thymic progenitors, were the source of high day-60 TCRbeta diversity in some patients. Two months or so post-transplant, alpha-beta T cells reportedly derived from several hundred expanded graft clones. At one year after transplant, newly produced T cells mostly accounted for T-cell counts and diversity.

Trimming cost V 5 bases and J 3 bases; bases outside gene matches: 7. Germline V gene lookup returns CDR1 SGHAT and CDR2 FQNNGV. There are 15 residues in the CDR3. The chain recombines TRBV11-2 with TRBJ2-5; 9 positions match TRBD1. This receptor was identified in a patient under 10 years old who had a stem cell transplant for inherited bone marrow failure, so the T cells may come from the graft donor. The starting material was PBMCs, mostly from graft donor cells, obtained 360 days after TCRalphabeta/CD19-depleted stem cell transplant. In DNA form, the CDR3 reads TGTGCCAGCAGCCCCGGGTGGGACAGGGAAGAGACCCAGTACTTC. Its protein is CASSPGWDREETQYF.